The 7 T cell receptor beta chains below all came from one sample that was sequenced in a study of patients and donors after allogeneic stem cell transplantation (dated by TCRdb to the early 2020s). The library was built by means of RT-PCR. The data were produced on a NextSeq 550. The public reads were reanalyzed by TCRdb: fastp trimming at Q25, MiXCR alignment, in-frame beta chains only. Rows are combined by CDR3 protein, so each entry shows the most common genes and DNA. This sample gives about 160,000 distinct CDR3 sequences in total; about 30% of them show up just once. Clones ranked in the top ten supply under 3.5% of the sample. The sample comprised blood, either unsorted or a sorted T cell fraction (not recorded which). Receptors were obtained from a human donor who was either an allogeneic HSCT recipient or a stem cell or donor lymphocyte infusion donor (not recorded which). It is not recorded whose cells these are; they may come from a transplant donor.

The genes are TRBV6-5 and TRBJ2-3, with D hard to call. CDR3 size: 16 residues. V was shortened by 2 bases and J by 0 bases, with 12 bases between the two germline ends. The germline CDR1 and CDR2 sequences are MNHEY and SVGAGI. CDR3 loop: CASSYSRAPSTDTQYF. The CDR3 DNA is TGTGCCAGCAGTTACAGCCGGGCTCCTAGCACAGATACGCAGTATTTT.

The chain links TRBV5-1 to TRBJ2-2; the D gene is possibly TRBD1 (6 bases). CDR3 length equals 15 residues. CDR1 is SGHRS, CDR2 YFSETQ, per germline. V lost 4 bases to trimming and J lost 0 bases, with 10 bases between them. The DNA of the CDR3 is TGCGCCAGCAGCCGGGCAGGGGCGAACACCGGGGAGCTGTTTTTT. Residues: CASSRAGANTGELFF.

The chain has TRBV5-1 and TRBJ1-1; tentatively, D is TRBD1 (5 bases). Trimming shortened V by 7 bases and J by 3 bases, and 10 bases separated the two germline ends. The germline CDR1 and CDR2 sequences are SGHRS and YFSETQ. This CDR3 is 12 amino acids long. The CDR3 is CASAGGDTEAFF. CDR3 DNA sequence: TGCGCCAGCGCGGGAGGGGACACTGAAGCTTTCTTT.

This clonotype was recorded a few times. This chain connects TRBV10-1 to TRBJ1-1; no firm D call. The CDR3 contains 13 residues. Per germline, CDR1 WNHNN and CDR2 SYGVQD (reference sequence). Trimming stripped 5 bases from V and 6 bases from J, with 13 bases between. CDR3 loop: CASSQAAGAEAFF. CDR3 nucleotide sequence: TGCGCCAGCAGTCAGGCCGCTGGGGCTGAAGCTTTCTTT.

This chain joins TRBV12-3 or TRBV12-4 and TRBJ1-6; D is undetermined. CDR3 length: 14 residues. Trimming pared 6 bases from V and 8 bases from J, leaving 14 bases between. The CDR3 spells CASSPAGSDSPLHF. The CDR3 nucleotides are TGTGCCAGCAGCCCCGCGGGGTCCGATTCACCCCTCCACTTT.

This clonotype was observed at least ten times. V is TRBV2 and J is TRBJ1-2; D is unclear. The germline V gene encodes CDR1 SNHLY and CDR2 FYNNEI. The CDR3 is 13 amino acids. V gave up 1 base and J gave up 5 bases, with 8 bases separating them. CDR3 bases: TGTGCCAGCAGTGAAGAAGGGTATTATGGCTACACCTTC. It specifies CASSEEGYYGYTF.

V usage is TRBV10-3 and J usage is TRBJ1-5, with D possibly being TRBD1 (5 bases). Trimming stripped 10 bases from V and 0 bases from J, with 13 bases between. Germline V lookup: CDR1 ENHRY, CDR2 SYGVKD. The CDR3 extends over 14 amino acids. The CDR3, as DNA: TGTGCCACTTCATTACAGGTTAGCAATCAGCCCCAGCATTTT. The encoded protein is CATSLQVSNQPQHF.